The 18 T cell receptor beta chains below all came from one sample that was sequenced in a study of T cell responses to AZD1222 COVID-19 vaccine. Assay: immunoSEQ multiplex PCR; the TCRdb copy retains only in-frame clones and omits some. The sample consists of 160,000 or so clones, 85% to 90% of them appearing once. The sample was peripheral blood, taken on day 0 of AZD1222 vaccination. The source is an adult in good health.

This CDR3 is CASSYEVQPQHF. CDR3 coding DNA: TGTGCCAGTAGCTATGAGGTCCAGCCCCAGCATTTT. The chain recombines TRBV19 with TRBJ1-5; D gene unclear. This CDR3 region has 12 residues. Trimming left V 6 bases short and J 7 bases short, with 10 bases between. Germline V gives CDR1 LNHDA, CDR2 SQIVND (reference sequence).

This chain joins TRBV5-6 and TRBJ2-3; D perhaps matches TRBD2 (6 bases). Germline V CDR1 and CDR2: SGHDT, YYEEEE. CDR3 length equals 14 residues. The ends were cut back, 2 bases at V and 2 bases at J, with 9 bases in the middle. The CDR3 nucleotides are TGTGCCAGCAGCTTCGGGACTCTCACAGATACGCAGTATTTT. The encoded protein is CASSFGTLTDTQYF.

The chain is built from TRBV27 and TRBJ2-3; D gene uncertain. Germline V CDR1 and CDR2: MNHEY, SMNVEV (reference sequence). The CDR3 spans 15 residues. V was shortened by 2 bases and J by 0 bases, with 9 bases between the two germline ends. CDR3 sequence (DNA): TGTGCCAGCAGTTTACGGGTGTCGAGCACAGATACGCAGTATTTT. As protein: CASSLRVSSTDTQYF.

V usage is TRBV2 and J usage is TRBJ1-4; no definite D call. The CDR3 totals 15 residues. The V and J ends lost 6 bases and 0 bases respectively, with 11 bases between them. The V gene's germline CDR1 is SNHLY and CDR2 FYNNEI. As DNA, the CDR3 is TGTGCCAGCAGGACCTACAGTGCAACTAATGAAAAACTGTTTTTT. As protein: CASRTYSATNEKLFF.

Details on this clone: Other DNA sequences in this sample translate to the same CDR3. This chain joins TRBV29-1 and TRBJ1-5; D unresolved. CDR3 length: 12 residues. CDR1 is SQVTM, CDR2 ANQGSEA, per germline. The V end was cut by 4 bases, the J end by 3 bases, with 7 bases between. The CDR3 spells CSVGGVNQPQHF. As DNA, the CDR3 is TGCAGCGTTGGTGGGGTCAATCAGCCCCAGCATTTT. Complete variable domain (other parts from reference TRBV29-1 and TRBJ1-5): SAVISQKPSRDICQRGTSLTIQCQVDSQVTMMFWYRQQPGQSLTLIATANQGSEATYESGFVIDKFPISRPNLTFSTLTVSNMSPEDSSIYLCSVGGVNQPQHFGDGTRLSIL.

DNA for the CDR3: TGTGCCAGCAACATCCGGGACACGGGCCATGGCTACACCTTC. As protein: CASNIRDTGHGYTF. This sequence joins TRBV2 and TRBJ1-2; D might be TRBD1 (6 bases). Germline values: CDR1 SNHLY, CDR2 FYNNEI. The CDR3 spans 14 residues. V was cut by 7 bases and J by 6 bases, with 18 bases left in between.

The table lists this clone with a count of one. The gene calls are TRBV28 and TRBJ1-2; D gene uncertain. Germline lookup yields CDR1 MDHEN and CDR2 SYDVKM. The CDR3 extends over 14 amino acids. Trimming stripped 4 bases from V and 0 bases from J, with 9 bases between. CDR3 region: CASSSGSSNYGYTF. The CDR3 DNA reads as TGTGCCAGCAGTTCGGGAAGTTCTAACTATGGCTACACCTTC.

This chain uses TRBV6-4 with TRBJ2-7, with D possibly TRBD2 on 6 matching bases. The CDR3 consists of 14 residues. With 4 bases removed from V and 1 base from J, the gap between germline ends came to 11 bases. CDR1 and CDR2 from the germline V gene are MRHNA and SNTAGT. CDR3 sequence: CASSAEGGSYEQYF. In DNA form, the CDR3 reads TGTGCCAGCAGTGCGGAGGGCGGTTCCTACGAGCAGTACTTC.

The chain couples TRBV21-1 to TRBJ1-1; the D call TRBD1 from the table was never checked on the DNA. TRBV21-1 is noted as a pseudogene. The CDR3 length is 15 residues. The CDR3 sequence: CASSSLGQINTEAFF. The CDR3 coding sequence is TGTGCCAGCAGCTCCCTGGGGCAGATCAACACTGAAGCTTTCTTT.

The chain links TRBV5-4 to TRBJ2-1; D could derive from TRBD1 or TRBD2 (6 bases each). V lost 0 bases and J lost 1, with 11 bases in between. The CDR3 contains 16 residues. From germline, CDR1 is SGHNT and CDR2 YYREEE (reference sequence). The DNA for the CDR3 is TGTGCCAGCAGCTTGGTTCGGGGGCTGTCCTACAATGAGCAGTTCTTC. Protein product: CASSLVRGLSYNEQFF.

The CDR3 DNA follows: TGTGCCAGCAGCCCTAACTTGGCAAGTGGCTACACCTTC. It specifies CASSPNLASGYTF. V gene TRBV13 combines with J gene TRBJ1-2; D not certain. The ends were cut back, 5 bases at V and 7 bases at J, with 14 bases in the middle. This CDR3 contains 13 residues. Germline V gives CDR1 PRHDT, CDR2 FYEKMQ (reference sequence).

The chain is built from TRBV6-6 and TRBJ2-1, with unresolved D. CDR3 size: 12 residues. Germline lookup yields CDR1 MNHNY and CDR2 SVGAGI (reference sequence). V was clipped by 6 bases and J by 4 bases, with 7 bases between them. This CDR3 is CASSDQYNEQFF. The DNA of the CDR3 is TGTGCCAGCAGCGACCAGTACAATGAGCAGTTCTTC.

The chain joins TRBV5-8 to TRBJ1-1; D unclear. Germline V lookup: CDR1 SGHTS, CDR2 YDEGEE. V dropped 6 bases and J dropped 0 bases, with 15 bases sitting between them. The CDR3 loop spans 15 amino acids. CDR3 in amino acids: CASIQAGFMNTEAFF. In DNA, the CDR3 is TGTGCCAGCATCCAGGCCGGGTTCATGAACACTGAAGCTTTCTTT.

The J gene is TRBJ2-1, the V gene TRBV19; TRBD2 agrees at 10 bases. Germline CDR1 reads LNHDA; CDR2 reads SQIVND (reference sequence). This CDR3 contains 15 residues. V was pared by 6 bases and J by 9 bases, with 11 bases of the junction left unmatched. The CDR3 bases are TGTGCCAGTAGACCTTCTAGCGGGAGTACGAGTGAGCAGTTCTTC. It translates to CASRPSSGSTSEQFF.

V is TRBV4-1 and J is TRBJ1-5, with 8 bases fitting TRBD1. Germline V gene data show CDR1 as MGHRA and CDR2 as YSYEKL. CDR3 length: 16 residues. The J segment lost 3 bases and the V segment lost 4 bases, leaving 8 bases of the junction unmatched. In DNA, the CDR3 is TGCGCCAGCAGCCCCAGAGGGGGACAGGTCAATCAGCCCCAGCATTTT. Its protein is CASSPRGGQVNQPQHF.

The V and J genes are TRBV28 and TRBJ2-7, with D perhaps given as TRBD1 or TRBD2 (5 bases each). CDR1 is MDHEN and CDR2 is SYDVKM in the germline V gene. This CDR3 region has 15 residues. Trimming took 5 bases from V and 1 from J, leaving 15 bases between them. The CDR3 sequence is CASSIRDGHSYEQYF. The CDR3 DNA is TGTGCCAGCAGTATCCGGGACGGACATTCCTACGAGCAGTACTTC.

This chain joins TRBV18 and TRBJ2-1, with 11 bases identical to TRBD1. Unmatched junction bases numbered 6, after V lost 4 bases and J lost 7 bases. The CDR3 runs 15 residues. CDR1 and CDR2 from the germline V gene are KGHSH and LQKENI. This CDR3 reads CASSRDRGWINEQFF. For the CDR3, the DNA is TGTGCCAGCTCACGGGACAGGGGGTGGATAAATGAGCAGTTCTTC.

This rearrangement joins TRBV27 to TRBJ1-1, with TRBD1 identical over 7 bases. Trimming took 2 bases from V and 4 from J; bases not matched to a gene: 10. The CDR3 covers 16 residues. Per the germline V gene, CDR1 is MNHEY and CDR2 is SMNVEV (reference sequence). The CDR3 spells CASSLSRDSIVTEAFF. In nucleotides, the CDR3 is TGTGCCAGCAGTTTAAGTCGGGACAGTATCGTCACTGAAGCTTTCTTT.